The 32 T cell receptor beta chains reported below all come from one sample, sequenced in a study of blood T cell repertoires in COVID-19. Method: immunoSEQ multiplex PCR; TCRdb's copy keeps in-frame clones and lacks some. The sample records 50,000 to 70,000 clones, 90% being singletons. Sequencing used peripheral blood. The receptors shown here come from a woman aged 80 or over with active COVID-19.

This chain joins TRBV10-3 and TRBJ2-4, with D maybe TRBD2 (5 bases). CDR3 size: 16 residues. Per the germline V gene, CDR1 is ENHRY and CDR2 is SYGVKD. V lost 2 bases, J lost 6 bases, and 17 bases lay in between. CDR3 sequence: CAISEDLGFAGNIQYF. CDR3 bases: TGTGCCATCAGTGAGGATTTGGGGTTTGCGGGAAACATTCAGTACTTC.

This chain joins TRBV4-1 and TRBJ1-6; D is unresolved. Germline V gene sequence: CDR1 MGHRA, CDR2 YSYEKL. CDR3 length: 12 residues. Trimming left V 4 bases short and J 14 bases short, with 12 bases between. The CDR3 DNA follows: TGCGCCAGCAGCCCGGTGGCCGGAGCCCTCCACTTT. Its translation is CASSPVAGALHF.

V is TRBV27 and J is TRBJ1-6; possible D gene TRBD1, 6 bases. Germline CDR1 MNHEY, CDR2 SMNVEV (reference sequence). The CDR3 length is 15 residues. Trimming shortened V by 1 base and J by 8 bases, and 12 bases separated the two germline ends. The CDR3 DNA follows: TGTGCCAGCAGTTTATTACAGGGTTTGGATTCACCCCTCCACTTT. This codes for CASSLLQGLDSPLHF.

The chain carries TRBV4-1 and TRBJ2-7; TRBD1 matches at 7 bases. After removal of 10 bases from V and 2 bases from J, the junction contained 17 bases not matched to a gene. The CDR3 is 16 residues long. Looked up from germline, CDR1 is MGHRA and CDR2 is YSYEKL. As DNA, the CDR3 is TGCGCCACCGATCCCCCCCGGACAGGTTTAGCCTACGAGCAGTACGTC. Amino acids: CATDPPRTGLAYEQYV.

The chain has TRBV5-5 and TRBJ2-7; possibly TRBD2 for D (5 bases). Trimming removed 0 bases from V and 3 bases from J, with 13 bases in between. The length of the CDR3 is 15 residues. Germline lookup yields CDR1 SGHKS and CDR2 YYEKEE (reference sequence). CDR3 nucleotides: TGTGCCAGCAGCTTGGCCCTAGCTAAGGACTACGAGCAGTACTTC. Its protein is CASSLALAKDYEQYF. The full variable domain, its missing parts supplied by reference TRBV5-5 and TRBJ2-7, is DAGVTQSPTHLIKTRGQQVTLRCSPISGHKSVSWYQQVLGQGPQFIFQYYEKEERGRGNFPDRFSARQFPNYSSELNVNALLLGDSALYLCASSLALAKDYEQYFGPGTRLTVT.

The chain links TRBV19 to TRBJ2-1; 9 bases fit TRBD2. With V trimmed by 2 bases and J by 6 bases, 8 bases remained unmatched. The germline V gene encodes CDR1 LNHDA and CDR2 SQIVND (reference sequence). This CDR3 is 16 amino acids long. In DNA form, the CDR3 reads TGTGCCAGTAGTATACCCCTAGCGGGATGGCGCAATGAGCAGTTCTTC. As protein: CASSIPLAGWRNEQFF.

The chain has TRBV19 and TRBJ2-1, with 7 bases that match TRBD1. The germline CDR1 and CDR2 sequences are LNHDA and SQIVND (reference sequence). Trimming cost V 4 bases and J 4 bases; bases outside gene matches: 4. The CDR3 is 14 amino acids. CDR3 in DNA: TGTGCCAGTAGTACAGGACAGGCTTACAATGAGCAGTTCTTC. Protein sequence: CASSTGQAYNEQFF.

As DNA, the CDR3 is TGCGCCAGCCAGACAGGGAATACCTACGAGCAGTACTTC. As protein: CASQTGNTYEQYF. The rearrangement links TRBV10-2 to TRBJ2-7, with TRBD1 matching over 7 bases. The CDR3 runs 13 residues. The V gene end was trimmed by 8 bases and the J gene end by 2 bases; junction bases not matched to a gene: 6. CDR1 is WSHSY, CDR2 SAAADI, per germline.

The CDR3 is CASVSGGVGETQYF. For the CDR3, the DNA is TGTGCCAGCGTCAGCGGGGGGGTAGGAGAGACCCAGTACTTC. This chain uses TRBV21-1 with TRBJ2-5; the table names TRBD2, a call not compared with the DNA. TRBV21-1 is marked as a pseudogene. The CDR3 sequence is 14 residues long.

The rearrangement uses TRBV5-1 and TRBJ1-1, with 8 bases matching TRBD1. The CDR3 length is 16 residues. The germline gives CDR1 SGHRS, CDR2 YFSETQ. V was clipped by 4 bases and J by 1 base; unmatched bases: 9. Written as DNA, the CDR3 is TGCGCCAGCAGCGCGCGGTTCGACAGGGGGAACACTGAAGCTTTCTTT. This codes for CASSARFDRGNTEAFF.

The rearrangement links TRBV5-6 to TRBJ2-7, with D hard to call. Germline V CDR1 and CDR2: SGHDT, YYEEEE. V lost 1 base to trimming and J lost 7 bases, with 6 bases between them. CDR3 length equals 11 residues. As DNA, the CDR3 is TGTGCCAGCAGCTTGACCAGGGAGCAGTACTTC. Amino acid sequence: CASSLTREQYF.

V and J are TRBV27 and TRBJ2-3; D is perhaps TRBD2 (6 bases). CDR1 is MNHEY, CDR2 SMNVEV, per germline (reference sequence). V lost 5 bases, J lost 2 bases, and 26 bases lay in between. The CDR3 consists of 19 residues. The CDR3 coding sequence is TGTGCCAGCAGTCCCCTTACGACTGGTCTAGCGCCCAACACAGATACGCAGTATTTT. It codes for CASSPLTTGLAPNTDTQYF.

The rearrangement uses TRBV19 and TRBJ2-1; 8 bases map to TRBD2. The CDR3 length is 17 residues. The germline gives CDR1 LNHDA, CDR2 SQIVND (reference sequence). V gave up 2 bases and J gave up 1 base; unmatched junction bases: 7. In DNA form, the CDR3 reads TGTGCCAGTAGTATAAGGTCGACTAGCGCTTCCTACAATGAGCAGTTCTTC. This codes for CASSIRSTSASYNEQFF.

V usage is TRBV5-4 and J usage is TRBJ2-3; the match to TRBD1 covers 8 bases. This CDR3 is built from 16 residues. Germline CDR1 is SGHNT and CDR2 is YYREEE (reference sequence). V shed 0 bases, J shed 5 bases, and the junction held 8 bases outside the gene matches. In DNA, the CDR3 is TGTGCCAGCAGCTTGGCTCGACAGGGGCTAAAAGATACGCAGTATTTT. It codes for CASSLARQGLKDTQYF. Drawing the rest from reference TRBV5-4 and TRBJ2-3, the complete variable domain is ETGVTQSPTHLIKTRGQQVTLRCSSQSGHNTVSWYQQALGQGPQFIFQYYREEENGRGNFPPRFSGLQFPNYSSELNVNALELDDSALYLCASSLARQGLKDTQYFGPGTRLTVL.

This rearrangement joins TRBV7-9 to TRBJ2-3, with 7 positions matching TRBD2. V gave up 3 bases and J gave up 3 bases; unmatched junction bases: 6. CDR1 SEHNR and CDR2 FQNEAQ come from the germline V gene (reference sequence). The CDR3 runs to 15 residues. CDR3 sequence reads: CASSFGLVGTDTQYF. In DNA, the CDR3 is TGTGCCAGCAGCTTCGGACTAGTGGGGACAGATACGCAGTATTTT.

V is TRBV4-2 and J is TRBJ2-5; 9 bases align to TRBD2. With V trimmed by 1 base and J by 2 bases, 5 bases remained unmatched. The CDR3 extends over 16 amino acids. CDR1 and CDR2 (germline): LGHNA, YNFKEQ. CDR3 DNA sequence: TGTGCCAGCAGCCAAGGCCTGGCGGGGGGGCAAGAGACCCAGTACTTC. Encoded protein: CASSQGLAGGQETQYF.

The rearrangement uses TRBV3-1 (or the pseudogene TRBV3-2) and TRBJ2-3, with D possibly being TRBD2 (7 bases). The CDR3 has 16 amino acids. Germline values: CDR1 LGHDT, CDR2 YNNKEL (reference sequence). V was pared by 4 bases and J by 0 bases, with 14 bases between. The CDR3 region has the DNA TGTGCCAGCAGCCCCCAGGCGGGGGCTAGCACAGATACGCAGTATTTT. Translated, it gives CASSPQAGASTDTQYF.

The rearrangement uses TRBV7-2 and TRBJ1-2; TRBD1 aligns across 8 bases. Germline V gene data show CDR1 as SGHTA and CDR2 as FQGNSA. V trimming: 1 base; J trimming: 7 bases; junction bases outside the gene matches: 5. The CDR3 sequence is 14 residues long. CDR3 protein: CASSLGDRLGGYTF. The CDR3 coding sequence is TGTGCCAGCAGCTTAGGGGACAGGTTGGGTGGCTACACCTTC.

This clone has just one count. V and J are TRBV14 and TRBJ2-5, with 7 bases aligning to TRBD1. Per the germline V gene, CDR1 is SGHDN and CDR2 is FVKESK. The CDR3 runs to 15 residues. V was pared by 4 bases and J by 3 bases, with 8 bases of the junction left unmatched. The CDR3 loop reads CASSPRQGAKETQYF. The DNA for the CDR3 is TGTGCCAGCAGCCCTCGACAGGGTGCGAAAGAGACCCAGTACTTC.

This clone was seen a single time. The V call is TRBV21-1, the J call TRBJ2-2; whether TRBD1, the table's D call, matches the DNA was not checked. TRBV21-1 constitutes a pseudogene. The length of the CDR3 is 16 residues. CDR3 protein: CASTDSTGVPTGELFF. Here the CDR3 DNA reads TGTGCCAGCACCGACTCCACAGGGGTCCCAACCGGGGAGCTGTTTTTT.

The rearrangement joins TRBV7-8 to TRBJ1-1; 9 bases are a match to TRBD1. The ends lost 3 bases at V and 0 bases at J; junction bases unmatched: 2. CDR1 is SGHVS, CDR2 FQNEAQ, per germline. The CDR3 sequence is 15 residues long. CDR3 sequence: CASSLGQGLNTEAFF. In nucleotides, the CDR3 is TGTGCCAGCAGCTTGGGACAGGGCCTGAACACTGAAGCTTTCTTT.

The rearrangement joins TRBV6-1 to TRBJ1-4; 9 bases line up with TRBD1. V shed 0 bases, J shed 4 bases, and the junction held 3 bases outside the gene matches. Germline CDR1 MNHNS, CDR2 SASEGT. CDR3 length: 16 residues. In DNA, the CDR3 is TGTGCCAGCAGTGAAGCCCAGGGACAGGGTAATGAAAAACTGTTTTTT. Translation gives CASSEAQGQGNEKLFF.

The chain recombines TRBV27 with TRBJ2-1; 8 positions agree with TRBD1. Trimming at V came to 2 bases and at J to 8 bases, leaving 2 bases not matched to a gene. This CDR3 contains 13 residues. Germline CDR1 MNHEY, CDR2 SMNVEV (reference sequence). The CDR3 region is CASSLGQGYEQFF. In DNA, the CDR3 is TGTGCCAGCAGTTTAGGACAGGGCTATGAGCAGTTCTTC.

V and J are TRBV19 and TRBJ1-5, with TRBD1 as a possible D gene (5 bases). The CDR3 covers 15 residues. Germline assignment: CDR1 LNHDA and CDR2 SQIVND (reference sequence). The V gene lost 5 bases and the J gene lost 2 bases, with 13 bases spanning the gap. CDR3 in DNA: TGTGCCAGTAGTTATGCCACGGGGGGCAATCAGCCCCAGCATTTT. It specifies CASSYATGGNQPQHF.

V and J are TRBV19 and TRBJ1-1; a possible D gene is TRBD1 (6 bases). The CDR3 length is 12 residues. Trimming removed 10 bases from V and 4 bases from J, with 13 bases in between. CDR1 and CDR2 from the germline V gene are LNHDA and SQIVND (reference sequence). The CDR3 reads CATLRGSTEAFF. Here the CDR3 DNA reads TGTGCCACCCTGAGGGGGAGCACTGAAGCTTTCTTT.

The CDR3 sequence: CASSLFGGARETQYF. The CDR3 region has the DNA TGTGCCAGCAGCCTATTCGGGGGGGCCAGAGAGACCCAGTACTTC. The chain combines TRBV7-2 with TRBJ2-5; 8 nucleotides match TRBD2. Germline loops: CDR1 SGHTA, CDR2 FQGNSA. V shed 5 bases and J 4 bases; nucleotides not matched to a gene: 9. The CDR3 consists of 15 residues.

This chain connects TRBV29-1 to TRBJ2-5, with TRBD1 identical over 7 bases. V trimming: 4 bases; J trimming: 4 bases; junction bases outside the gene matches: 6. CDR1 SQVTM and CDR2 ANQGSEA come from the germline V gene. The CDR3 has 13 residues. Written as DNA, the CDR3 is TGCAGCGTTGGAGTCCGACAGGGAGAGACCCAGTACTTC. This sequence encodes CSVGVRQGETQYF.

The CDR3 region is CASSQTSGGRGEQFF. Written as DNA, the CDR3 is TGTGCCAGCAGCCAAACTAGCGGGGGCCGGGGGGAGCAGTTCTTC. The rearrangement joins TRBV3-1 (or the pseudogene TRBV3-2) to TRBJ2-1, with 11 bases lining up with TRBD2. The germline CDR1 and CDR2 sequences are LGHDT and YNNKEL (reference sequence). Trimming removed 2 bases from V and 10 bases from J; junction bases left unmatched: 7. The CDR3 runs 15 residues.

The chain employs TRBV28 and TRBJ2-5; TRBD1 matches 8 bases. The germline V gene encodes CDR1 MDHEN and CDR2 SYDVKM. This CDR3 has 15 residues. J lost 1 base, V lost 1 base, and 2 bases had no gene match. The CDR3: CASSLLGQGQETQYF. Here the CDR3 DNA reads TGTGCCAGCAGTTTATTAGGACAGGGCCAAGAGACCCAGTACTTC.

The CDR3 sequence is CASSSDRAGDTGELFF. The CDR3 coding sequence is TGTGCCAGCAGCTCGGACCGCGCGGGGGACACCGGGGAGCTGTTTTTT. V and J are TRBV7-9 and TRBJ2-2; 7 nucleotides match TRBD2. The CDR3 extends over 16 amino acids. Trimming at V came to 4 bases and at J to 3 bases, leaving 8 bases not matched to a gene. Germline CDR1 is SEHNR and CDR2 is FQNEAQ (reference sequence).

This sequence joins TRBV4-1 and TRBJ1-1, with 7 bases matching TRBD1. This CDR3 has 15 residues. Trimming at V came to 4 bases and at J to 4 bases, leaving 9 bases not matched to a gene. CDR1 MGHRA and CDR2 YSYEKL come from the germline V gene. Here the CDR3 DNA reads TGCGCCAGCAGCCTTCATATGGACAGGAGCACTGAAGCTTTCTTT. Translation gives CASSLHMDRSTEAFF.

The genes are TRBV9 and TRBJ1-3; 8 nucleotides match TRBD1. The CDR3 is made up of 15 amino acids. Per germline, CDR1 SGDLS and CDR2 YYNGEE. V was pared by 3 bases and J by 1 base, with 3 bases of the junction left unmatched. CDR3 nucleotides: TGTGCCAGCAGCGAGAACAGGGGGTCTGGAAACACCATATATTTT. It is translated as CASSENRGSGNTIYF.